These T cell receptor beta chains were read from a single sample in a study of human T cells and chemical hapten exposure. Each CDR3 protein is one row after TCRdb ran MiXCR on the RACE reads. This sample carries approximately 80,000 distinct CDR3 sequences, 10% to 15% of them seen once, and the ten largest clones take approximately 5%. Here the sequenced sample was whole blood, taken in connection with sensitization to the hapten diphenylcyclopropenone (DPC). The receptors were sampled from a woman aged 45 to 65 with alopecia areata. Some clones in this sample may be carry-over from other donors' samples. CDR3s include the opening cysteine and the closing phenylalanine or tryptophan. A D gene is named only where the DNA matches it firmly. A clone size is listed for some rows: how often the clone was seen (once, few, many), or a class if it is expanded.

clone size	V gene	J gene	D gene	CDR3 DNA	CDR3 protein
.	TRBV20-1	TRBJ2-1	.	TGCAGTGCTAGACTAGCGCTAGAGCAGTTCTTC	CSARLALEQFF
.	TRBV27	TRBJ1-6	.	TGTGCCAGCAGGTCGGACTCCCTCCGCTCCTATAATTCACCCCTCCACTTT	CASRSDSLRSYNSPLHF
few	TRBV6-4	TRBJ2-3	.	TGTGCCAGCAGTGGAAAGGGAATTGATGGTACAGATACGCAGTATTTT	CASSGKGIDGTDTQYF
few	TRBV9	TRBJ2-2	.	TGTGCCAGCAGCGTAGTGGGTCGCACCGGGGAGCTGTTTTTT	CASSVVGRTGELFF
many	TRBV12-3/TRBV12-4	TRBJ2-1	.	TGTGCCAGCAGTCCACATGACGGGGCCAATGAGCAGTTCTTC	CASSPHDGANEQFF
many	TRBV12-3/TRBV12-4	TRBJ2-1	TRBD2	TGTGCCAGCAGTCTTCTGGGGAGCGGGAGCTCCTACAATGAGCAGTTCTTC	CASSLLGSGSSYNEQFF
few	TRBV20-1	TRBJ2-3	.	TGCAGTGCTCCTCCCACCCCTGGCGGAGGCGCGCAGTATTTT	CSAPPTPGGGAQYF
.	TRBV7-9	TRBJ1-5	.	TGTGCCAGCAGCTCAGTGTCAGGCGATCAGCCCCAGCATTTT	CASSSVSGDQPQHF
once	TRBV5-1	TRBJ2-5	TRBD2	TGCGCCAGCAGCTCAACAGGACTAGCGGGAGAAGAGACCCAGTACTTC	CASSSTGLAGEETQYF
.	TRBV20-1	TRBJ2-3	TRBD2	TGCAGTGCTAGAGCACTAGCGGGAGCTCCTGGGGATACGCAGTATTTT	CSARALAGAPGDTQYF
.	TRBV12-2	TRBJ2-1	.	TGTGCAAGTCGCTTAGCCCCAGGGACTAGCCTTCATTACAATGAGCAGTTCTTC	CASRLAPGTSLHYNEQFF
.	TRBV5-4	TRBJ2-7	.	TGTGCCAGCAGCTCGGGACATATTCCGGGCGAGCAGTACTTC	CASSSGHIPGEQYF
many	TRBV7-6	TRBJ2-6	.	TGTGCCAGCAGCTCACCCGTACCCGGGGCCAACGTCCTGACTTTC	CASSSPVPGANVLTF
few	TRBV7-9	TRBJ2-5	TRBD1	TGTGCCAGCAGCCGACCCGACAGGGGCCAAGAGACCCAGTACTTC	CASSRPDRGQETQYF
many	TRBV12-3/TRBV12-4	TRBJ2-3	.	TGTGCCAGCAGCCCCCCCCGAGGCGGGTTGCGAGCTGCAGATACGCAGTATTTT	CASSPPRGGLRAADTQYF
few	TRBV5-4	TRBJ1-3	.	TGTGCCAGCAGCTTGGCTGGGGGGAGTACCATATATTTT	CASSLAGGSTIYF
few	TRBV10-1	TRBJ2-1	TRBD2	TGCGCCAGCAGTGAGAAGAGACTAGCGGGATACAATGAGCAGTTCTTC	CASSEKRLAGYNEQFF
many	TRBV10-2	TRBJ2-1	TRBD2	TGCGCCAGCAGTGAGTCGACTAGCGGGCCAAATGAGCAGTTCTTC	CASSESTSGPNEQFF
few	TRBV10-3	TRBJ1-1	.	TGTGCCACCGCCGATTTGATCGAAGCTTTCTTT	CATADLIEAFF
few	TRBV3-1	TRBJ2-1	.	TGTGCCAGCAGCCAAGGTTTTGAGCAGTTCTTC	CASSQGFEQFF
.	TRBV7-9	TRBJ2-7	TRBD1	TGTGCCAGCAGCCCGCCCTTGACAGGGGGCTACGAGCAGTACTTC	CASSPPLTGGYEQYF
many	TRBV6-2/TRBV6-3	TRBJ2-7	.	TGTGCCAGCAGTTATGGCCTTCTAAGCCCCTACGAGCAGTACTTC	CASSYGLLSPYEQYF
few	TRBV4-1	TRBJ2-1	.	TGCGCCAGCAGCCAAGATCTACAGGATTACAATGAGCAGTTCTTC	CASSQDLQDYNEQFF
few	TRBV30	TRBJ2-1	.	TGTGCCTGGAACCAGGGTTTCCATGAGCAGTTCTTC	CAWNQGFHEQFF
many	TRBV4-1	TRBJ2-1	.	TGCGCCAGCAGCTCCCTAGGGTTAGACCAAAATGAGCAGTTCTTC	CASSSLGLDQNEQFF
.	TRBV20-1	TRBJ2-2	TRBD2	TGCAGTGCTAGGGATGGACTAGCGGGAGGCACCGGGGAGCTGTTTTTT	CSARDGLAGGTGELFF
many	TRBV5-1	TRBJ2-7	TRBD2	TGCGCCAGCAGCCACACTAGCGGGGGCCTATCCTACGAGCAGTACTTC	CASSHTSGGLSYEQYF
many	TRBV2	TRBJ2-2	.	TGTGCCAGCAGCCCCCTAGGGGGGTTTGGGACCGGGGAGCTGTTTTTT	CASSPLGGFGTGELFF
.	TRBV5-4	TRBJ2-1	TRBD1	TGTGCCAGCAGCTTATCCCGGGACAGATACAATGAGCAGTTCTTC	CASSLSRDRYNEQFF
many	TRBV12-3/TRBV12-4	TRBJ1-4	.	TGTGCCAGCAGTTCATCCCTGGGAAAACTGTTTTTT	CASSSSLGKLFF
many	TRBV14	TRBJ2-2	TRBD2	TGTGCCAGCAGCCACTCACTAGCGGACTGGGACACCGGGGAGCTGTTTTTT	CASSHSLADWDTGELFF
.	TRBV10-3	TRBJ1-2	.	TGTGCCATCAGTGGCGCGGTTGGCTATGGCTACACCTTC	CAISGAVGYGYTF
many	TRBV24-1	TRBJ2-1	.	TGTGCCACCAGTGACATCCCCCAGCACAGTTTTTCCAATGAGCAGTTCTTC	CATSDIPQHSFSNEQFF
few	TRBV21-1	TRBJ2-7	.	TGTGCCAGCATCATTCGACCGGGACAGGCGAACTACGAGCAGTACTTC	CASIIRPGQANYEQYF
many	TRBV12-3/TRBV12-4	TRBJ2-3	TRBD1	TGTGCCAGCAGTCGACAGGGAACTTGGGGCACAGATACGCAGTATTTT	CASSRQGTWGTDTQYF
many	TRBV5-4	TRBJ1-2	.	TGTGCCAGCAGCCCAGGACAGCCCTATGGCTACACCTTC	CASSPGQPYGYTF
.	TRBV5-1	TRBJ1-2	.	TGCGCCAGCAGCTTGGCCCCTCAGGACGGATCCTATGGCTACACCTTC	CASSLAPQDGSYGYTF
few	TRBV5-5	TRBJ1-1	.	TGTGCCAGCAGCTTGGCCCTGACAGGTATGGGAAACACTGAAGCTTTCTTT	CASSLALTGMGNTEAFF
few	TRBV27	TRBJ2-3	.	TGTGCCAGCAGTTCCTACAGGGCTGGATCAGATACGCAGTATTTT	CASSSYRAGSDTQYF
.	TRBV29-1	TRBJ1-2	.	TGCAGCGTGGAGGGCGGCTATGGCTACACCTTC	CSVEGGYGYTF
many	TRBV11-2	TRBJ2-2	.	TGTGCCAGCAGCGTCACGTCCACCGGGGAGCTGTTTTTT	CASSVTSTGELFF
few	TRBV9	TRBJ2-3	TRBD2	TGTGCCAGCAGCGTAGGTGCTAGCGGGAGGGCCTTCACAGATACGCAGTATTTT	CASSVGASGRAFTDTQYF
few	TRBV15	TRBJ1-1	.	TGTGCCACCAGCAGAGTGGTCGGGCGGGGGAACACTGAAGCTTTCTTT	CATSRVVGRGNTEAFF
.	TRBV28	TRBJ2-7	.	TGTGCCAGCAGCTTAGAACAGGAGAACTACGAGCAGTACTTC	CASSLEQENYEQYF
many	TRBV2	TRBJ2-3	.	TGTGCCAGCAGTGTTGGCGGTGTGGGCACAGATACGCAGTATTTT	CASSVGGVGTDTQYF
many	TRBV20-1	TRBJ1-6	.	TGCAGTGCTAGCATAGGACAGACCTCCTATAATTCACCCCTCCACTTT	CSASIGQTSYNSPLHF
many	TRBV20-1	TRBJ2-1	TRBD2	TGCAGTGCTAGAGATCGGACTAGCGGGAGGGCCTGGGACTTCAATGAGCAGTTCTTC	CSARDRTSGRAWDFNEQFF
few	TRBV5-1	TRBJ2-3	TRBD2	TGCGCCAGCAGCACTAGCGGGACCAGCACAGATACGCAGTATTTT	CASSTSGTSTDTQYF
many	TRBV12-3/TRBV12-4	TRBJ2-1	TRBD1	TGTGCCAGCAGTTTCAGGGGGTTTGAGCAGTTCTTC	CASSFRGFEQFF